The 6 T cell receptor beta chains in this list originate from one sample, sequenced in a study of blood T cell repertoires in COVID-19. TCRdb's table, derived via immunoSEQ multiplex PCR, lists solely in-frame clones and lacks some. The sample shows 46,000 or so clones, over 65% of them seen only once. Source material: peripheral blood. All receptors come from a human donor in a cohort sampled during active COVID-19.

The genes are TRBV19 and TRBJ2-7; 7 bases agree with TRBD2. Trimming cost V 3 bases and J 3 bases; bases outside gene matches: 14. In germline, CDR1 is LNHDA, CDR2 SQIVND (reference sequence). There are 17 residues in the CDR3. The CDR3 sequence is CASSINIDRDYLYEQYF. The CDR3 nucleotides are TGTGCCAGTAGTATTAACATAGACCGGGACTACCTCTACGAGCAGTACTTC.

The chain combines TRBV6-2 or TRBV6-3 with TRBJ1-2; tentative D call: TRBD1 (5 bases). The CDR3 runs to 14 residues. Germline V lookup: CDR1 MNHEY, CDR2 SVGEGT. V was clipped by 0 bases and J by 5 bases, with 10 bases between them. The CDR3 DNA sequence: TGTGCCAGCAGTTACTCGACAGTTGGGTATGGCTACACCTTC. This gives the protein CASSYSTVGYGYTF.

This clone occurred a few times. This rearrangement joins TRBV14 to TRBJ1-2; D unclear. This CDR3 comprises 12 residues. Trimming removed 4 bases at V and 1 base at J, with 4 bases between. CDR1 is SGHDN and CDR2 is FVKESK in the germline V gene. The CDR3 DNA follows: TGTGCCAGCAGCCGAGTTAACTATGGCTACACCTTC. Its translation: CASSRVNYGYTF.

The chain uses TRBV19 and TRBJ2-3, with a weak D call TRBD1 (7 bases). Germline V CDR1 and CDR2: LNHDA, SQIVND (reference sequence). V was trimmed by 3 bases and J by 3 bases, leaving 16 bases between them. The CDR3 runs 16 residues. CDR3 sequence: CASSMEGAAVTDTQYF. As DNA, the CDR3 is TGTGCCAGTAGTATGGAGGGGGCTGCGGTAACAGATACGCAGTATTTT. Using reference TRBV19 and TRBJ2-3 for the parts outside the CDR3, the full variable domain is DGGITQSPKYLFRKEGQNVTLSCEQNLNHDAMYWYRQDPGQGLRLIYYSQIVNDFQKGDIAEGYSVSREKKESFPLTVTSAQKNPTAFYLCASSMEGAAVTDTQYFGPGTRLTVL.

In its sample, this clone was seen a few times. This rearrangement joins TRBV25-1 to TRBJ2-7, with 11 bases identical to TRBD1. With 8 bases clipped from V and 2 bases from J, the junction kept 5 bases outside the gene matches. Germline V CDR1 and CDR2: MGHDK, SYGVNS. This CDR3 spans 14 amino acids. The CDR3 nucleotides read TGTGCCAGCTGCCGGGGACAGGGGGCCTACGAGCAGTACTTC. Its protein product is CASCRGQGAYEQYF.

CDR3 in amino acids: CASSQDRDGEKLFF. CDR3 bases: TGTGCCAGTAGTCAGGACAGGGATGGCGAAAAACTGTTTTTT. The gene calls are TRBV19 and TRBJ1-4, with 8 positions matching TRBD1. This CDR3 is built from 14 residues. Germline V CDR1 and CDR2: LNHDA, SQIVND (reference sequence). The trim removed 5 bases at V and 8 bases at J, leaving 7 bases unmatched.